The sequence of this T cell receptor beta chain was determined in a study of shared clonotypes between healthy human individuals. Turning to this clone: Its antigen is unidentified.

Profiling relied on immunoSEQ multiplex PCR, and the TCRdb table lists in-frame clones only, not all of them. This table has 2 million to 2.5 million clones, around 92% appearing once. General study results and limits: All-four-donor shared clonotypes had higher generation probabilities than non-shared clonotypes did.

Germline CDR1 reads SNHLY; CDR2 reads FYNNEI. Trimming took 2 bases from V and 9 from J; bases not matched to a gene: 5. The CDR3 consists of 13 residues. This chain links TRBV2 with TRBJ1-1; 8 bases are a match to TRBD1. The TCR originated in a man aged 18 to 35 in good health. Some clones in this sample may be carry-over from other donors' samples. Sample: naive CD4+ T cells from PBMCs. Subset denoted: CD45RA+ positively selected. The CDR3 here is CASSESGTGKAFF. The CDR3 DNA follows: TGTGCCAGCAGTGAATCGGGGACAGGAAAAGCTTTCTTT.